The clone carrying this TCR beta chain was detected once. The sample comes from a study of blood T cell repertoires in COVID-19. Study in general: Donors in the United States, Italy and Spain gave samples during acute or convalescent COVID-19.

V dropped 4 bases and J dropped 7; count of bases not matched to a gene: 10. CDR1 is SGHDN, CDR2 FVKESK, per germline. The CDR3 has 17 amino acids. The method was immunoSEQ multiplex PCR; TCRdb's version includes in-frame clones alone and lacks a portion of them. Counted here are around 190,000 clones, roughly nine tenths occurring once; the ten biggest clones make up around 1.1%. The sequence was collected from a man under 40 with acute or convalescent COVID-19. The source material was peripheral blood. This chain connects TRBV14 to TRBJ1-6; 10 bases are shared with TRBD1. The CDR3 loop is CASSRGTGAVRNSPLHF. DNA of the CDR3: TGTGCCAGCAGCCGGGGGACAGGGGCGGTACGGAATTCACCCCTCCACTTT.